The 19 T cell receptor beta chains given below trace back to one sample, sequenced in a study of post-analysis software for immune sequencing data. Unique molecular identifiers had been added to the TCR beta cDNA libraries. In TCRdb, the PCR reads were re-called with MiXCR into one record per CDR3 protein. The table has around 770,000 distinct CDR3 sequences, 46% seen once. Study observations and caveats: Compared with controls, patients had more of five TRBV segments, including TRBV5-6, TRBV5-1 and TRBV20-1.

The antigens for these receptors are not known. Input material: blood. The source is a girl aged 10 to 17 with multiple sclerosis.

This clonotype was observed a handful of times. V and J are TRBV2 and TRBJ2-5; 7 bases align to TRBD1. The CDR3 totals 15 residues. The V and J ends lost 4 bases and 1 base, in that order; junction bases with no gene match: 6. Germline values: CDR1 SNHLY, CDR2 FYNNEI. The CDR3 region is CASSAQGVPQETQYF. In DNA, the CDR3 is TGTGCCAGCAGTGCCCAGGGGGTTCCCCAAGAGACCCAGTACTTC.

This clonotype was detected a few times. The CDR3 region is CASSQGYGDEQYF. The CDR3 DNA reads TGCGCCAGCAGCCAAGGGTATGGGGACGAGCAGTACTTC. J is TRBJ2-7 and V is TRBV4-3; D is unclear. The germline gives CDR1 LGHNA, CDR2 YSLEER. V shed 1 base and J shed 5 bases, with 9 bases lying between them. This CDR3 is built from 13 residues.

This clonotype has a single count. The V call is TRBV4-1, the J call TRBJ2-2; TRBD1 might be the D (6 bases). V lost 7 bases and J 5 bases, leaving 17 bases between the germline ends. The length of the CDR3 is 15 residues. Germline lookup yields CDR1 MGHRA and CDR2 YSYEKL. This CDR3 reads CASTQHRDGTGELFF. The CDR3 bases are TGCGCCAGCACACAACACAGGGACGGGACCGGGGAGCTGTTTTTT.

The CDR3 loop is CASGSGGRENEQFF. For the CDR3, the DNA is TGTGCTAGTGGTAGCGGAGGACGGGAGAATGAGCAGTTCTTC. This chain connects TRBV12-5 to TRBJ2-1; possible D gene TRBD2, 6 bases. The CDR3 consists of 14 residues. Germline V gives CDR1 LGHNT, CDR2 FRNRAP. With 5 bases removed from V and 7 bases from J, the gap between germline ends came to 15 bases.

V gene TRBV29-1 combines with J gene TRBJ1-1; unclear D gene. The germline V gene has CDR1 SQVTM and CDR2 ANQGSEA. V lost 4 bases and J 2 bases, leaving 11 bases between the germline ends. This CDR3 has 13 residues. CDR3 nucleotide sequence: TGCAGCGTTGCTAGAGAACCAAACACTGAAGCTTTCTTT. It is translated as CSVAREPNTEAFF.

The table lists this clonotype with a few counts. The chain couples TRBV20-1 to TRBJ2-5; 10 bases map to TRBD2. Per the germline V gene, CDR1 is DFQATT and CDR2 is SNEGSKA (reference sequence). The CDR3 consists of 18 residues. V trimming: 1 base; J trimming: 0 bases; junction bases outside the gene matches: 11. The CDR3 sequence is CSARGRLAGVADQETQYF. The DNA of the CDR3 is TGCAGTGCTAGAGGACGGCTAGCGGGAGTGGCTGACCAAGAGACCCAGTACTTC.

Here the CDR3 DNA reads TGCAGCGTTGAAGCGGCAGCGGCCTCTGGGGCCAACGTCCTGACTTTC. The encoded protein is CSVEAAAASGANVLTF. The gene calls are TRBV29-1 and TRBJ2-6; D is perhaps TRBD2 (5 bases). This CDR3 comprises 16 residues. Trimming stripped 1 base from V and 0 bases from J, with 10 bases between. Germline V lookup: CDR1 SQVTM, CDR2 ANQGSEA.

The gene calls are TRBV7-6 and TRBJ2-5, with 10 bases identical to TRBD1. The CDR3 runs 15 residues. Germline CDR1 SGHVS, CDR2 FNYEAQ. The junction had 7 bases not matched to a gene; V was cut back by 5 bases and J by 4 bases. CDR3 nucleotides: TGTGCCAGCAGCAGAGGACAGGGGGTAGGAGAGACCCAGTACTTC. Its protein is CASSRGQGVGETQYF.

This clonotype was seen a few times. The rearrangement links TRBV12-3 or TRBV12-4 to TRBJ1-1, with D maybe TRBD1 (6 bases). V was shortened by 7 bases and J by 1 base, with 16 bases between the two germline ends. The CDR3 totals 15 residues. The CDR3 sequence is CASISGGQPNTEAFF. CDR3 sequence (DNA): TGTGCCAGCATCTCCGGTGGACAGCCGAACACTGAAGCTTTCTTT.

CDR3 nucleotide sequence: TGCAGTGCTAGAGACAGGGCGATGACTAATGAAAAACTGTTTTTT. The encoded protein is CSARDRAMTNEKLFF. The rearrangement joins TRBV20-1 to TRBJ1-4, with a tentative D call TRBD1 (5 bases). This CDR3 is built from 15 residues. Between the trimmed V and J ends, which lost 0 bases and 2 bases, there was a span of 10 bases. CDR1 is DFQATT and CDR2 is SNEGSKA in the germline V gene (reference sequence).

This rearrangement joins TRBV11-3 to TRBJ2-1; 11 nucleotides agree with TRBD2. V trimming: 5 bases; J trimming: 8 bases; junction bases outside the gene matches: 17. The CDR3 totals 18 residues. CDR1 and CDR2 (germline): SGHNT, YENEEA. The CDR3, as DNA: TGTGCCAGCAGCCCGACGGGGGCACTAGCGGGAGAGGTTTATGAGCAGTTCTTC. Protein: CASSPTGALAGEVYEQFF.

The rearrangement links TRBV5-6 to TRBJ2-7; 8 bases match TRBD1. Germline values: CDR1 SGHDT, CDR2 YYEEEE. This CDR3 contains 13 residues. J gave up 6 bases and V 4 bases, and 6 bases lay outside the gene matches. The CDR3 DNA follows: TGTGCCAGCAGCCGGATCAGGGGGCTCGAGCAGTACTTC. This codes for CASSRIRGLEQYF.

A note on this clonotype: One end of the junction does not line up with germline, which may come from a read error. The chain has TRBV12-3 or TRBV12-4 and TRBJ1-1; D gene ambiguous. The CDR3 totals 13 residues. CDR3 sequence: CASRFDFGTEAFF. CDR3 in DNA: TGTGCCAGCCGTTTTGATTTTGGAACTGAAGCTTTCTTT.

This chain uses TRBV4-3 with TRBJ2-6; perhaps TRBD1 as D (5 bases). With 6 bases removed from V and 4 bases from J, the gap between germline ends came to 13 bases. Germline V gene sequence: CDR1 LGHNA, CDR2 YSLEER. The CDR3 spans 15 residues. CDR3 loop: CASRLGVGGANVLTF. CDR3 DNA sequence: TGCGCCAGCAGATTAGGGGTCGGCGGGGCCAACGTCCTGACTTTC.

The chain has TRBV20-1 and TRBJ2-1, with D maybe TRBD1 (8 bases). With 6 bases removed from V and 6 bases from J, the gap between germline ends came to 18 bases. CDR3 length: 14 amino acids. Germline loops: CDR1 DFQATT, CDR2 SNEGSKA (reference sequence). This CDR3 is CSASGTGSINEQFF. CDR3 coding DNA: TGCAGTGCGAGCGGGACAGGCTCAATCAATGAGCAGTTCTTC.

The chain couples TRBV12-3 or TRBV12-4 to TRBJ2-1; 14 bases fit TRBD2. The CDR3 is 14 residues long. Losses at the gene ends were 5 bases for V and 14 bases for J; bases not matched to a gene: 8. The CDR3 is CASSPGTSGSAEFF. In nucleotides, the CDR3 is TGTGCCAGCAGTCCCGGGACTAGCGGGAGTGCGGAGTTCTTC.

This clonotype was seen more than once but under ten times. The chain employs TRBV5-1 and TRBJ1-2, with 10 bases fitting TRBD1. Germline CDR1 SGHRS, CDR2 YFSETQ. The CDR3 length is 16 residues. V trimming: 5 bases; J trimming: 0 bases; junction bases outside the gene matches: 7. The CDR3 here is CASRGQGKGANYGYTF. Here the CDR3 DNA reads TGCGCCAGCAGGGGACAGGGGAAAGGAGCTAACTATGGCTACACCTTC.

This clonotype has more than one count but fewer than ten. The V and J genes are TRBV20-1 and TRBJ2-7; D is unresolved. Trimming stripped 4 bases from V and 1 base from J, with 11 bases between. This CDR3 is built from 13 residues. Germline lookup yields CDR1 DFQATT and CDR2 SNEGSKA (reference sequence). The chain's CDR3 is CSATVVNSYEQYF. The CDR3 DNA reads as TGCAGTGCTACCGTCGTCAATTCCTACGAGCAGTACTTC.

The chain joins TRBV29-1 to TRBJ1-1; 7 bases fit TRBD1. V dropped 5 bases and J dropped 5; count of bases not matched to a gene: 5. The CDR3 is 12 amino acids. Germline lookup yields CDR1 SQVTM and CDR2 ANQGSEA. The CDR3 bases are TGCAGCGTTTACCCAGGGGGGACTGAAGCTTTCTTT. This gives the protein CSVYPGGTEAFF. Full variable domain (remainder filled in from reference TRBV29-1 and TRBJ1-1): SAVISQKPSRDICQRGTSLTIQCQVDSQVTMMFWYRQQPGQSLTLIATANQGSEATYESGFVIDKFPISRPNLTFSTLTVSNMSPEDSSIYLCSVYPGGTEAFFGQGTRLTVV.